These 11 T cell receptor beta chains were all obtained from the same sample, sequenced in a study of blood T cell repertoires in COVID-19. TCRdb keeps only in-frame clones here, not all; method: immunoSEQ multiplex PCR. The sample lists tens of thousands of clones, 77% occurring once. The sequenced sample consisted of peripheral blood. These receptors all come from a man between 65 and 79 years old with COVID-19, enrolled during active disease.

V usage is TRBV24-1 and J usage is TRBJ1-4; TRBD1 matches at 9 bases. This CDR3 is 15 amino acids long. Germline V gene lookup returns CDR1 KGHDR and CDR2 SFDVKD. J was trimmed by 6 bases and V by 2 bases; bases with no gene match: 3. The CDR3 DNA reads TGTGCCACCAGTGATTCGGGACAGGGTGATGAAAAACTGTTTTTT. Its translation: CATSDSGQGDEKLFF.

The chain has TRBV7-2 and TRBJ2-5; 11 positions agree with TRBD2. J lost 5 bases, V lost 4 bases, and 6 bases had no gene match. The germline V gene has CDR1 SGHTA and CDR2 FQGNSA. This CDR3 spans 15 amino acids. The CDR3 DNA is TGTGCCAGCAGCTCCGTAGCGGGAGGGGGTGAGACCCAGTACTTC. This sequence encodes CASSSVAGGGETQYF.

This clone showed up many times. This chain connects TRBV28 to TRBJ1-2; TRBD1 matches at 7 bases. The germline gives CDR1 MDHEN, CDR2 SYDVKM. This CDR3 comprises 13 residues. After removal of 5 bases from V and 7 bases from J, the junction contained 7 bases not matched to a gene. The CDR3 DNA is TGTGCCAGCAGTCTGAACAGGGGCGCTGGCTACACCTTC. Residues: CASSLNRGAGYTF.

The chain has TRBV14 and TRBJ1-1, with no clear D. Trimming pared 3 bases from V and 6 bases from J, leaving 5 bases between. This CDR3 has 11 residues. Germline-derived CDR1 and CDR2 are SGHDN and FVKESK. The CDR3 region has the DNA TGTGCCAGCAGCCATCGGGCTGAAGCTTTCTTT. Its protein is CASSHRAEAFF.

The chain combines TRBV25-1 with TRBJ2-7, with a weak D call TRBD2 (5 bases). The CDR3 is made up of 11 amino acids. CDR1 is MGHDK and CDR2 is SYGVNS in the germline V gene. V dropped 5 bases and J dropped 6 bases, with 8 bases sitting between them. CDR3 in DNA: TGTGCCAGCAGTTTGGGAGCCGAGCAGTACTTC. It is translated as CASSLGAEQYF.

The J gene is TRBJ1-5, the V gene TRBV29-1; possibly TRBD1 for D (5 bases). The CDR3 length is 12 residues. V gave up 7 bases and J gave up 1 base, with 8 bases separating them. Germline-derived CDR1 and CDR2 are SQVTM and ANQGSEA. DNA for the CDR3: TGCAGCGGGCAGGGCAGCAATCAGCCCCAGCATTTT. It is translated as CSGQGSNQPQHF.

V and J are TRBV5-1 and TRBJ1-5, with 8 nucleotides matching TRBD1. CDR3 size: 14 residues. Germline V lookup: CDR1 SGHRS, CDR2 YFSETQ. V lost 3 bases, J lost 4 bases, and 3 bases stayed unmatched. The CDR3 region is CASSSDRVNQPQHF. The CDR3 region has the DNA TGCGCCAGCAGCTCGGACAGGGTAAATCAGCCCCAGCATTTT.

This chain joins TRBV28 and TRBJ1-1; no clear D gene. Trimming cost V 5 bases and J 5 bases, with 15 bases left between them. CDR3 length: 14 residues. Germline V gene sequence: CDR1 MDHEN, CDR2 SYDVKM. The CDR3 DNA reads TGTGCCAGCAGTACACCACACGGAGGGACTGAAGCTTTCTTT. As protein: CASSTPHGGTEAFF.

The chain links TRBV2 to TRBJ1-1; D might be TRBD1 (5 bases). With 6 bases removed from V and 1 base from J, the gap between germline ends came to 9 bases. The CDR3 consists of 13 residues. In germline, CDR1 is SNHLY, CDR2 FYNNEI. The CDR3 region is CASRVDRNTEAFF. CDR3 sequence (DNA): TGTGCCAGCAGGGTTGACAGGAACACTGAAGCTTTCTTT.

The chain uses TRBV11-2 and TRBJ2-5; 7 bases are shared with TRBD1. Germline CDR1 SGHAT, CDR2 FQNNGV. There are 17 residues in the CDR3. V was pared by 7 bases and J by 4 bases, with 18 bases of the junction left unmatched. CDR3 sequence (DNA): TGTGCCAGCACCGACCTCCCGGGTAGGACAGGAGGAGAGACCCAGTACTTC. This translates into CASTDLPGRTGGETQYF.

The gene calls are TRBV18 and TRBJ1-3; TRBD1 might be the D (5 bases). Germline values: CDR1 KGHSH, CDR2 LQKENI. The CDR3 has 15 amino acids. V lost 4 bases and J 0 bases, leaving 10 bases between the germline ends. The CDR3 region is CASSLTADSGNTIYF. The CDR3 DNA sequence: TGTGCCAGCTCACTGACAGCTGACTCTGGAAACACCATATATTTT.